This is a list of T cell receptor beta chains from one sample in a study of blood T cells in healthy people across ages. In TCRdb, the 5' RACE reads were re-called with MiXCR into one record per CDR3 protein. Of around 990,000 distinct CDR3 sequences in the sample, around 27% were seen once. The sample also formed part of further work on T cells of mothers and their children.

Input material: blood. Source of these receptors: a girl aged 2-10 years in good health. Both conserved end residues are part of each CDR3.

j_gene,v_gene,CDR3aa
TRBJ1-1,TRBV28,CASSPPLNTEAFF
TRBJ2-1,TRBV12-5,CASGTITGTSGYNEQFF
TRBJ2-5,TRBV7-2,CASSLGRALQYF
TRBJ2-1,TRBV27,CAISHGSNNEQFF
TRBJ2-3,TRBV3-1,CASSQGLALGEGTQYF
TRBJ1-2,TRBV12-3/TRBV12-4,CALRTGGSYGYIF
TRBJ2-7,TRBV28,CASSPRSFGAFSGEQYF
TRBJ2-4,TRBV6-2/TRBV6-3,CASSRGQDLAKNIQYF
TRBJ2-3,TRBV5-1,CASSSRTGGGDTQYF
TRBJ1-4,TRBV4-2,CASSPAARAPKGNEKLFF
TRBJ2-1,TRBV25-1,CASNGPGLGGDNEQFF
TRBJ1-2,TRBV7-2,CASSFTGSIGYTF
TRBJ1-2,TRBV25-1,CASMRANYGYTF
TRBJ2-4,TRBV13,CASSLATGLKDIQYF
TRBJ2-7,TRBV19,CASSPDYPYEQYF
TRBJ2-7,TRBV6-5,CASSYSDGGRALFF
TRBJ1-4,TRBV12-3/TRBV12-4,CASSLSGSGEKLFF
TRBJ2-5,TRBV4-1,CASSQEVTGEETQYF